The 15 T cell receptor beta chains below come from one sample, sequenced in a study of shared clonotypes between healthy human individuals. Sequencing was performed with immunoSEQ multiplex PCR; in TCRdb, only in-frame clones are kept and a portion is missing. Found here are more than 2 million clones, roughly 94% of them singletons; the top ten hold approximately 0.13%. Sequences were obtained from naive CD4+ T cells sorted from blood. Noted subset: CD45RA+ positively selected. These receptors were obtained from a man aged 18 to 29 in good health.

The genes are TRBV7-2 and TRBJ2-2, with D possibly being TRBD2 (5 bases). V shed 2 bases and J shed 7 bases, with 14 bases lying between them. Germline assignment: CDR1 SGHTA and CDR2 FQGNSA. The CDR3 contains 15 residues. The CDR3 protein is CASSLSPGMIGELFF. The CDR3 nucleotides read TGTGCCAGCAGCTTAAGCCCGGGGATGATCGGGGAGCTGTTTTTT.

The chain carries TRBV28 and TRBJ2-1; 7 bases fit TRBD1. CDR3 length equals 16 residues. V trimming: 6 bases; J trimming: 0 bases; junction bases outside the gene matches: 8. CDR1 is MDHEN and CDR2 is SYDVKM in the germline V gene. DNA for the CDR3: TGTGCCAGCAGCTCTACTACAGGGGCCTCCTACAATGAGCAGTTCTTC. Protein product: CASSSTTGASYNEQFF.

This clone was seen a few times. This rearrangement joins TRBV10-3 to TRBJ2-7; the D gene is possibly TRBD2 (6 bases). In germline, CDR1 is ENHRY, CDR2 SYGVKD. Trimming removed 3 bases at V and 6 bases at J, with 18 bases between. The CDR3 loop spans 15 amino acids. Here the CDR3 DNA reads TGTGCCATCAGTGACTCGCGGGGCGGCTCCGGCGAGCAGTACTTC. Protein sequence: CAISDSRGGSGEQYF.

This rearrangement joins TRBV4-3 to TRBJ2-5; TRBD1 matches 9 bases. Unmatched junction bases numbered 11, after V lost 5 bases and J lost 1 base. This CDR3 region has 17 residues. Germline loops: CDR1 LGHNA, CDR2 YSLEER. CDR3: CASSYSAGTGIQETQYF. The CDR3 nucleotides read TGCGCCAGCAGCTACAGCGCCGGGACAGGGATCCAAGAGACCCAGTACTTC.

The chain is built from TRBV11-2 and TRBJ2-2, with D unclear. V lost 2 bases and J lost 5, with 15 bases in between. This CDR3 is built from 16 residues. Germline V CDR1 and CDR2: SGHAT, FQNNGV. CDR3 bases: TGTGCCAGCAGCTTATCCCTCTTAGAACGAACCGGGGAGCTGTTTTTT. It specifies CASSLSLLERTGELFF.

Written as DNA, the CDR3 is TGTGCCAGTAGTATGACTGGACAGACTGAGCAGTACTTC. It specifies CASSMTGQTEQYF. The chain employs TRBV19 and TRBJ2-7; TRBD1 is a possible D gene (6 bases). This CDR3 comprises 13 residues. Germline lookup yields CDR1 LNHDA and CDR2 SQIVND (reference sequence). V lost 3 bases to trimming and J lost 7 bases, with 13 bases between them.

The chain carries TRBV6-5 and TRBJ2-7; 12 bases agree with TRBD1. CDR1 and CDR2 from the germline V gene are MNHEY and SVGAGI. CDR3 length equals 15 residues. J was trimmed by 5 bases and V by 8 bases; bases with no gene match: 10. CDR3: CASYTPGQGAHEQYF. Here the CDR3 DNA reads TGTGCCAGCTACACTCCGGGACAGGGGGCTCACGAGCAGTACTTC.

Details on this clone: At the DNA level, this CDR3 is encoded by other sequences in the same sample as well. The CDR3 protein is CASSRQSSYEQYF. Here the CDR3 DNA reads TGTGCCAGCAGCCGACAGAGCTCCTACGAGCAGTACTTC. This chain connects TRBV6-5 to TRBJ2-7, with a tentative D call TRBD1 (5 bases). The germline CDR1 and CDR2 sequences are MNHEY and SVGAGI. The CDR3 runs to 13 residues. V dropped 6 bases and J dropped 0 bases, with 9 bases sitting between them.

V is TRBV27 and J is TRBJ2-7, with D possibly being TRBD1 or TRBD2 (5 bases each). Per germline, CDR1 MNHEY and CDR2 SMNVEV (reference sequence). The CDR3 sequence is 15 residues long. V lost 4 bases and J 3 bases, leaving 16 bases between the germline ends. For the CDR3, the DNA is TGTGCCAGCAGTTCCCGGACACGGGGTAGCTACGAGCAGTACTTC. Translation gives CASSSRTRGSYEQYF.

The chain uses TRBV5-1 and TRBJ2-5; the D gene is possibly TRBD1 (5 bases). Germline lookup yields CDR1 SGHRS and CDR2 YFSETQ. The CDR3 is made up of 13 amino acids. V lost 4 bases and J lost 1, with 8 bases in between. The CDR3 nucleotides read TGCGCCAGCAGCATAGACAGCCAAGAGACCCAGTACTTC. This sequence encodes CASSIDSQETQYF. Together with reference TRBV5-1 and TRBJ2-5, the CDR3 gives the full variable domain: KAGVTQTPRYLIKTRGQQVTLSCSPISGHRSVSWYQQTPGQGLQFLFEYFSETQRNKGNFPGRFSGRQFSNSRSEMNVSTLELGDSALYLCASSIDSQETQYFGPGTRLLVL.

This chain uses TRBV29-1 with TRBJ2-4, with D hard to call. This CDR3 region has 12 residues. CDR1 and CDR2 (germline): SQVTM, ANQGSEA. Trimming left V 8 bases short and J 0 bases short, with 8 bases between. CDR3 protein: CSPGLAKNIQYF. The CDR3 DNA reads TGCAGCCCCGGGTTAGCCAAAAACATTCAGTACTTC.

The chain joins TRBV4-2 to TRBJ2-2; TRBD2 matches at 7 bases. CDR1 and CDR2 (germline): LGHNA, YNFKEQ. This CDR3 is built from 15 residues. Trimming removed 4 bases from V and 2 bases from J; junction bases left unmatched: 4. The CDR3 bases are TGTGCCAGCAGCCCAACGGGGGGTAACACCGGGGAGCTGTTTTTT. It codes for CASSPTGGNTGELFF.

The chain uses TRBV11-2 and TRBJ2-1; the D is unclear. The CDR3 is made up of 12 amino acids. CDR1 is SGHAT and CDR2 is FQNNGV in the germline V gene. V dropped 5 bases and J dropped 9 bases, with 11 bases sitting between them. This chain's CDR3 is CASSEEAAEQFF. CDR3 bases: TGTGCCAGCAGCGAAGAGGCTGCTGAGCAGTTCTTC.

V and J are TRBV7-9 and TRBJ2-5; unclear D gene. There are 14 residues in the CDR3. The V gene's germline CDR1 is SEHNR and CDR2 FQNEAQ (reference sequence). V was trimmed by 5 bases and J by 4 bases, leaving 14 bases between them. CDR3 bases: TGTGCCAGCAGCCCGTCCGGCTGGGGAGAGACCCAGTACTTC. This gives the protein CASSPSGWGETQYF.

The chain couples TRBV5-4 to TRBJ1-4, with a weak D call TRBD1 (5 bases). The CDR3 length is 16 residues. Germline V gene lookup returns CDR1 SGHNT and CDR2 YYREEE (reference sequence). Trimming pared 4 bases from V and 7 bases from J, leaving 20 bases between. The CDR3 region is CASSLRSGRQVEKLFF. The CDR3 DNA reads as TGTGCCAGCAGCCTGAGGTCAGGGAGGCAAGTTGAAAAACTGTTTTTT.